Listed below are T cell receptor beta chains from one sample, sequenced in a study of CD8 T cells in Susac syndrome. A single record per CDR3 protein comes from TCRdb applying MiXCR to the immunoSEQ multiplex PCR reads. The sample records approximately 150,000 distinct CDR3 sequences, 92% being singletons. Sample: CD4+ T cells from PBMCs. The receptors come from a human donor in good health. Each CDR3 is given without its conserved first and last residue. Clone size appears in some rows only: once, few, many, or a class for an expanded clone.

clone size	V gene	J gene	CDR3 protein
.	TRBV2	TRBJ2-4	ASSGAWGNIQY
.	TRBV2	TRBJ2-1	ASSPAWSTSNEQF
.	TRBV28	TRBJ1-5	ASSDRDSNQPQH
.	TRBV15	TRBJ2-5	ATSRVLAGGETQY
few	TRBV5-1	TRBJ2-1	ASSLEIRNNEQF
once	TRBV12-5	TRBJ2-7	ASGLVGIGTASYEQY
.	TRBV6-5	TRBJ1-1	ASSYGPRPNTEAF
.	TRBV11-2	TRBJ1-5	ASSPEGQNQPQH
.	TRBV4-1	TRBJ2-7	ASSQTTGYSGSYEQY
.	TRBV7-9	TRBJ1-6	ASSLQGVDSPLH
.	TRBV29-1	TRBJ1-2	SVIDRDKGIYGYT
.	TRBV5-1	TRBJ2-4	ASSPGQGNNIQY
few	TRBV7-9	TRBJ1-5	ASSSTDQPQH
.	TRBV7-9	TRBJ2-7	ASGLLGVGEQY
.	TRBV20-1	TRBJ2-5	SARTDHQETQY
.	TRBV7-9	TRBJ2-4	ASSLAPQGTIQY
.	TRBV20-1	TRBJ1-1	SARPRVRGTVNTEAF
.	TRBV18	TRBJ1-1	ASSPRRNTEAF
.	TRBV13	TRBJ2-7	ASSGRRAGRDEQY
.	TRBV29-1	TRBJ2-3	SGGGGEDTQY
.	TRBV7-2	TRBJ2-2	ASSWTVTNTGELF
.	TRBV7-2	TRBJ1-5	ASSSWVAQPQH
.	TRBV6-6	TRBJ2-1	ASSWSAGGPYNEQF
.	TRBV29-1	TRBJ2-7	SVEGLAGEYEQY
.	TRBV11-2	TRBJ1-2	ASSLGLTGLS
.	TRBV2	TRBJ2-1	ASSEESSYNEQF
.	TRBV5-1	TRBJ2-1	ASSLEGPDNEQF
.	TRBV7-8	TRBJ1-1	ASSYVQDTEAF
.	TRBV7-9	TRBJ1-4	ASSLGDPNEKLF
.	TRBV4-1	TRBJ1-1	ASSQNRLNTEAF
.	TRBV24-1	TRBJ1-4	ATSAGGQRGNEKLF
.	TRBV4-3	TRBJ2-3	ASSQGGGASDTQY